These 27 T cell receptor beta chains were sequenced from one sample in a study of cytomegalovirus exposure and HLA in healthy donors. PCR employed 60 Vbeta and 13 Jbeta primers. The repertoire was sequenced with immunoSEQ multiplex PCR; TCRdb's copy has only in-frame clones and lacks some. The table lists about 89,000 clones, around four fifths of them singletons. Sequencing was performed on PBMCs. The receptors derive from a man between 25 and 39 years old in good health and CMV-seropositive.

J is TRBJ2-3 and V is TRBV4-1; 7 bases are a match to TRBD1. Germline V gene data show CDR1 as MGHRA and CDR2 as YSYEKL. There are 20 residues in the CDR3. After removal of 4 bases from V and 1 base from J, the junction contained 20 bases not matched to a gene. CDR3 protein: CASSRRPRDSTTSRTDTQYF. The CDR3 DNA reads as TGCGCCAGCAGCCGTAGACCTCGGGACAGTACCACCTCCCGCACAGATACGCAGTATTTT.

This chain connects TRBV5-1 to TRBJ2-5; 9 bases fit TRBD2. TRBJ2-7 explains the end of the DNA better; the J call may be wrong. Looked up from germline, CDR1 is SGHRS and CDR2 is YFSETQ. This CDR3 is 15 amino acids long. DNA for the CDR3: TGCGCCAGCAGCCGACAGGCGGGGGGGCGATACGAGCAGTACTTC. Amino acid sequence: CASSRQAGGRYEQYF.

This chain uses TRBV5-8 with TRBJ2-7; D gene ambiguous. CDR3 length equals 16 residues. The germline gives CDR1 SGHTS, CDR2 YDEGEE. V lost 0 bases to trimming and J lost 1 base, with 14 bases between them. Here the CDR3 reads CASSLAEWSNSYEQYF. Here the CDR3 DNA reads TGTGCCAGCAGCTTGGCCGAATGGAGTAATTCCTACGAGCAGTACTTC.

The chain has TRBV7-9 and TRBJ1-1; possible D gene TRBD1, 5 bases. Trimming took off 5 bases at V and 2 bases at J, with 24 bases between the two ends. Germline lookup yields CDR1 SEHNR and CDR2 FQNEAQ (reference sequence). This CDR3 contains 18 residues. CDR3 loop: CASSPNYARAVVNTEAFF. CDR3 nucleotides: TGTGCCAGCAGCCCGAATTACGCCAGGGCCGTGGTAAACACTGAAGCTTTCTTT.

The chain is built from TRBV18 and TRBJ1-1; D ambiguous. CDR1 KGHSH and CDR2 LQKENI come from the germline V gene. This CDR3 has 16 residues. V shed 2 bases and J shed 0 bases, with 13 bases lying between them. In nucleotides, the CDR3 is TGTGCCAGCTCACCAAGTTTGGGCACCATGAACACTGAAGCTTTCTTT. Translation gives CASSPSLGTMNTEAFF. The whole variable domain, filled in from reference TRBV18 and TRBJ1-1, reads NAGVMQNPRHLVRRRGQEARLRCSPMKGHSHVYWYRQLPEEGLKFMVYLQKENIIDESGMPKERFSAEFPKEGPSILRIQQVVRGDSAAYFCASSPSLGTMNTEAFFGQGTRLTVV.

The sample holds many counts of this clone. The J gene is TRBJ1-4, the V gene TRBV6-5; 8 nucleotides line up with TRBD1. Per the germline V gene, CDR1 is MNHEY and CDR2 is SVGAGI. The V gene end was trimmed by 2 bases and the J gene end by 10 bases; junction bases not matched to a gene: 6. CDR3 length: 14 amino acids. The CDR3 here is CASSYLGQGGKLFF. CDR3 nucleotide sequence: TGTGCCAGCAGTTACCTTGGACAGGGAGGAAAACTGTTTTTT.

The chain links TRBV6-1 to TRBJ1-2; 10 bases fit TRBD1. CDR3 size: 14 residues. The V gene end was trimmed by 8 bases and the J gene end by 2 bases; junction bases not matched to a gene: 5. Germline CDR1 MNHNS, CDR2 SASEGT. The CDR3 reads CASGRQGANYGYTF. The CDR3 DNA follows: TGTGCCAGCGGCCGACAGGGGGCGAACTATGGCTACACCTTC.

CDR3: CASSLAERGDSDTQYF. CDR3 coding DNA: TGTGCCAGCAGCTTAGCGGAGCGGGGGGACTCAGATACGCAGTATTTT. The rearrangement links TRBV7-6 to TRBJ2-3; the match to TRBD2 covers 9 bases. Germline-derived CDR1 and CDR2 are SGHVS and FNYEAQ. V was clipped by 0 bases and J by 4 bases; unmatched bases: 5. The CDR3 loop spans 16 amino acids. Supplemented by reference TRBV7-6 and TRBJ2-3, the full variable domain reads GAGVSQSPRYKVTKRGQDVALRCDPISGHVSLYWYRQALGQGPEFLTYFNYEAQQDKSGLPNDRFSAERPEGSISTLTIQRTEQRDSAMYRCASSLAERGDSDTQYFGPGTRLTVL.

The chain recombines TRBV2 with TRBJ1-1; possible D gene TRBD1, 5 bases. Germline lookup yields CDR1 SNHLY and CDR2 FYNNEI. The CDR3 is 12 amino acids. With 6 bases removed from V and 7 bases from J, the gap between germline ends came to 12 bases. As DNA, the CDR3 is TGTGCCAGCAGAGGGGACTTCGGTGAAGCTTTCTTT. Protein product: CASRGDFGEAFF.

The chain recombines TRBV7-2 with TRBJ1-5; no definite D call. V was cut by 3 bases and J by 1 base, with 4 bases left in between. This CDR3 is built from 13 residues. Germline V gives CDR1 SGHTA, CDR2 FQGNSA. CDR3 DNA sequence: TGTGCCAGCAGCTTTGAGAGCAATCAGCCCCAGCATTTT. This sequence encodes CASSFESNQPQHF.

This clone was counted between two and nine times. The chain couples TRBV30 to TRBJ2-3; tentatively, D is TRBD2 (6 bases). V lost 1 base to trimming and J lost 4 bases, with 9 bases between them. The CDR3 loop spans 13 amino acids. In germline, CDR1 is GTSNPN, CDR2 SVGIG (reference sequence). DNA for the CDR3: TGTGCCTGGAGTGGGGACTCCCCAGATACGCAGTATTTT. It specifies CAWSGDSPDTQYF.

The chain is built from TRBV27 and TRBJ2-2, with TRBD1 identical over 10 bases. The V segment lost 5 bases and the J segment 7 bases; nucleotides outside the gene matches: 13. This CDR3 is 17 amino acids long. Germline CDR1 and CDR2: MNHEY and SMNVEV (reference sequence). CDR3 coding DNA: TGTGCCAGCAGTATCAGGACAGGGGGGGATACAAGCGGGGAGCTGTTTTTT. Residues: CASSIRTGGDTSGELFF.

The genes are TRBV6-5 and TRBJ2-3, with TRBD1 matching 8 bases. This CDR3 is built from 15 residues. V dropped 5 bases and J dropped 6; count of bases not matched to a gene: 10. Per the germline V gene, CDR1 is MNHEY and CDR2 is SVGAGI. In DNA, the CDR3 is TGTGCCAGCAGTGGCGGCAGGGGGCGGATGGATACGCAGTATTTT. It codes for CASSGGRGRMDTQYF.

This clone was counted a single time. The chain combines TRBV19 with TRBJ1-5; D is undetermined. CDR1 is LNHDA, CDR2 SQIVND, per germline (reference sequence). Trimming stripped 4 bases from V and 0 bases from J, with 10 bases between. The CDR3 runs to 15 residues. The chain's CDR3 is CASSTPGYSNQPQHF. CDR3 sequence (DNA): TGTGCCAGTAGTACGCCAGGCTATAGCAATCAGCCCCAGCATTTT.

The table lists this clone with a few counts. V gene TRBV2 combines with J gene TRBJ2-5; 11 bases match TRBD2. This CDR3 spans 15 amino acids. V lost 5 bases, J lost 3 bases, and 5 bases stayed unmatched. Germline values: CDR1 SNHLY, CDR2 FYNNEI. CDR3 region: CASSPSLAGEETQYF. The DNA of the CDR3 is TGTGCCAGCAGTCCGTCACTAGCGGGGGAAGAGACCCAGTACTTC.

This sequence joins TRBV7-9 and TRBJ1-5, with D tentatively TRBD1 (5 bases). Trimming took 4 bases from V and 3 from J, leaving 7 bases between them. Germline values: CDR1 SEHNR, CDR2 FQNEAQ (reference sequence). This CDR3 comprises 13 residues. The DNA of the CDR3 is TGTGCCAGCAGCTGGGGCAACAATCAGCCCCAGCATTTT. It encodes CASSWGNNQPQHF.

The V and J genes are TRBV28 and TRBJ2-7; TRBD1 agrees at 9 bases. Germline assignment: CDR1 MDHEN and CDR2 SYDVKM. This CDR3 comprises 14 residues. Trimming at V came to 8 bases and at J to 3 bases, leaving 8 bases not matched to a gene. The CDR3 sequence: CASGNTGGIYEQYF. CDR3 nucleotide sequence: TGTGCCAGCGGGAATACAGGGGGCATCTACGAGCAGTACTTC.

This clone has just a few counts. The rearrangement joins TRBV10-3 to TRBJ1-1; 9 nucleotides match TRBD1. Germline lookup yields CDR1 ENHRY and CDR2 SYGVKD. With 7 bases clipped from V and 4 bases from J, the junction kept 7 bases outside the gene matches. The CDR3 length is 14 residues. The CDR3 DNA sequence: TGTGCCATCAAGTTGGGACAGGGCCCCACTGAAGCTTTCTTT. Translating gives CAIKLGQGPTEAFF.

This clone was detected only a few times. The chain couples TRBV14 to TRBJ1-2; D uncertain. Trimming shortened V by 6 bases and J by 8 bases, and 19 bases separated the two germline ends. Germline V gene sequence: CDR1 SGHDN, CDR2 FVKESK. This CDR3 is built from 14 residues. The CDR3 sequence is CASSRDARTGGYTF. DNA of the CDR3: TGTGCCAGCAGTCGGGATGCCCGGACGGGGGGCTACACCTTC. Full variable domain (rest looked up from reference TRBV14 and TRBJ1-2): EAGVTQFPSHSVIEKGQTVTLRCDPISGHDNLYWYRRVMGKEIKFLLHFVKESKQDESGMPNNRFLAERTGGTYSTLKVQPAELEDSGVYFCASSRDARTGGYTFGSGTRLTVV.

This rearrangement joins TRBV30 to TRBJ1-6; D is uncertain. Germline CDR1 reads GTSNPN; CDR2 reads SVGIG (reference sequence). There are 16 residues in the CDR3. Between the trimmed V and J ends, which lost 0 bases and 12 bases, there was a span of 21 bases. CDR3 in DNA: TGTGCCTGGAGTGTACGGATAGCGGGAGCCGCTTTACCCCTCCACTTT. Translating it yields CAWSVRIAGAALPLHF.

The chain combines TRBV11-1 with TRBJ1-2, with TRBD1 as a possible D gene (6 bases). The germline V gene encodes CDR1 SGHAT and CDR2 FQDESV (reference sequence). V dropped 4 bases and J dropped 6 bases, with 12 bases sitting between them. The length of the CDR3 is 13 residues. The CDR3: CASSSQGLDGYTF. As DNA, the CDR3 is TGTGCCAGCAGCTCACAGGGTCTAGATGGCTACACCTTC.

The genes are TRBV9 and TRBJ2-2; maybe TRBD1 (6 bases). This CDR3 region has 17 residues. Between the trimmed V and J ends, which lost 3 bases and 5 bases, there was a span of 20 bases. From germline, CDR1 is SGDLS and CDR2 YYNGEE. This chain's CDR3 is CASSGTIQGEGTGELFF. The CDR3 bases are TGTGCCAGCAGCGGTACAATACAGGGAGAAGGTACCGGGGAGCTGTTTTTT. Using reference TRBV9 and TRBJ2-2 for the parts outside the CDR3, the full variable domain is DSGVTQTPKHLITATGQRVTLRCSPRSGDLSVYWYQQSLDQGLQFLIQYYNGEERAKGNILERFSAQQFPDLHSELNLSSLELGDSALYFCASSGTIQGEGTGELFFGEGSRLTVL.

This clone was detected a few times. The V gene is TRBV14, the J gene TRBJ1-3; no reliable D call. The CDR3 has 14 amino acids. Germline V gene sequence: CDR1 SGHDN, CDR2 FVKESK. V dropped 0 bases and J dropped 0 bases, with 3 bases sitting between them. CDR3 sequence (DNA): TGTGCCAGCAGCCAAGATCACTCTGGAAACACCATATATTTT. It is translated as CASSQDHSGNTIYF.

The V and J genes are TRBV5-4 and TRBJ2-7; tentative D call: TRBD2 (6 bases). The CDR3 length is 14 residues. CDR1 is SGHNT and CDR2 is YYREEE in the germline V gene (reference sequence). The ends were cut back, 3 bases at V and 3 bases at J, with 13 bases in the middle. CDR3 residues: CASSSGLSVYEQYF. CDR3 nucleotide sequence: TGTGCCAGCAGCTCGGGACTCTCCGTCTACGAGCAGTACTTC.

The CDR3 nucleotides read TGTGCCACCAGCAGAGAGGGGGGACAGGAGAAGTACCTTTACGAGCAGTACTTC. Its protein product is CATSREGGQEKYLYEQYF. This chain links TRBV15 with TRBJ2-7; 8 positions agree with TRBD1. The germline V gene has CDR1 LNHNV and CDR2 YYDKDF (reference sequence). V lost 0 bases and J lost 4; bases outside the gene matches: 14. The CDR3 spans 18 residues.

The chain carries TRBV7-2 and TRBJ1-2; a weak D match, TRBD1 (6 bases). The V end was cut by 3 bases, the J end by 7 bases, with 18 bases between. CDR3 length equals 15 residues. CDR1 and CDR2 (germline): SGHTA, FQGNSA. For the CDR3, the DNA is TGTGCCAGCAGCTTGTCCCCTCAGGGGTATAGTGGCTACACCTTC. As protein: CASSLSPQGYSGYTF.

This clone was counted a single time. The genes are TRBV19 and TRBJ2-5, with D maybe TRBD1 (6 bases). TRBJ2-7 matches the DNA end more closely, so the J call is doubtful. CDR3 length: 13 amino acids. Per the germline V gene, CDR1 is LNHDA and CDR2 is SQIVND (reference sequence). The CDR3, as DNA: TGTGCCAGTAGTGCACAGGGTCGAAACGAGCAGTACTTC. The encoded protein is CASSAQGRNEQYF.